This TCR beta chain was documented in a study of T cell responses to AZD1222 COVID-19 vaccine. Study-level information: Pooled samples include second doses given at about 4 or 12 weeks. Study outcomes and limitations: A reported finding is that nearly half of spike-specific TCRs target unmutated variant regions. Spike-wide coverage was observed for vaccine-associated CD4 TCRs, with dominant responses at 160-218 and 743-854. It was only after the peak T cell response that any repertoires were sampled.

The protocol was immunoSEQ multiplex PCR, while the TCRdb copy is restricted to in-frame clones and leaves out a portion. This sample has tens of thousands of clones, with 80% to 90% found just once. Points on this clone: Its antigen is undetermined.

The CDR3 sequence is 17 residues long. The V gene's germline CDR1 is SGHDN and CDR2 FVKESK. With 2 bases removed from V and 0 bases from J, the gap between germline ends came to 14 bases. The rearrangement uses TRBV14 and TRBJ2-1, with D perhaps TRBD2 (5 bases). The receptor was isolated from an adult in good health. Material: peripheral blood, obtained on day 0 of AZD1222 vaccination. Written as DNA, the CDR3 is TGTGCCAGCAGCCAACGACGAGGGCGTCGCTCCTACAATGAGCAGTTCTTC. Protein sequence: CASSQRRGRRSYNEQFF.